This is a list of T cell receptor beta chains from one sample in a study of T cell responses to AZD1222 COVID-19 vaccine. Method: immunoSEQ multiplex PCR; TCRdb's copy keeps in-frame clones and lacks some. The sample shows 90,000 to 120,000 clones, 75% to 95% of them seen only once. The material sequenced was peripheral blood, taken 28 days after the second AZD1222 dose. These receptors came from an adult who received the AZD1222 COVID-19 vaccine. The conserved cysteine and the conserved F or W are not part of the CDR3 here. Fields, in order: CDR3 protein, V gene, J gene.

CDR3 protein: ASSLEFSRPGNQPQH
V gene: TRBV7-2
J gene: TRBJ1-5

CDR3 protein: ATSLRTGGSIEKLF
V gene: TRBV15
J gene: TRBJ1-4

CDR3 protein: ASSHPVGQGNTGELF
V gene: TRBV7-6
J gene: TRBJ2-2

CDR3 protein: ASSTSTSRSNYGYT
V gene: TRBV13
J gene: TRBJ1-2

CDR3 protein: ASSHGLINEQF
V gene: TRBV4-1
J gene: TRBJ2-1

CDR3 protein: ASSPFRGQETQY
V gene: TRBV6-2/TRBV6-3
J gene: TRBJ2-5

CDR3 protein: ASSLLGEADTQY
V gene: TRBV7-2
J gene: TRBJ2-3

CDR3 protein: ASSQPTGENTEAF
V gene: TRBV4-1
J gene: TRBJ1-1

CDR3 protein: SASPAGTIYEQY
V gene: TRBV20-1
J gene: TRBJ2-7

CDR3 protein: ASSKDRDRVSSYT
V gene: TRBV11-2
J gene: TRBJ1-2

CDR3 protein: ASSQGASGETQY
V gene: TRBV18
J gene: TRBJ2-5

CDR3 protein: ASSLAPIGGSGNTIY
V gene: TRBV5-1
J gene: TRBJ1-3

CDR3 protein: ASSLGYGVGNTIY
V gene: TRBV7-2
J gene: TRBJ1-3

CDR3 protein: ATSDSKRGSSYNEQF
V gene: TRBV24-1
J gene: TRBJ2-1

CDR3 protein: ASSLATGGANGYT
V gene: TRBV5-1
J gene: TRBJ1-2

CDR3 protein: ASSQGQGVYGYT
V gene: TRBV4-1
J gene: TRBJ1-2

CDR3 protein: ASSLGDRGPYEQY
V gene: TRBV11-2
J gene: TRBJ2-7

CDR3 protein: ASSDTGAGTEAF
V gene: TRBV10-2
J gene: TRBJ1-1

CDR3 protein: ASSLGDSRTDTQY
V gene: TRBV5-1
J gene: TRBJ2-3

CDR3 protein: AWSVGRGQETQY
V gene: TRBV30
J gene: TRBJ2-5

CDR3 protein: ASSNDRALNQPQH
V gene: TRBV6-5
J gene: TRBJ1-5

CDR3 protein: ASSPGTSGGVQETQY
V gene: TRBV3-1/TRBV3-2
J gene: TRBJ2-5